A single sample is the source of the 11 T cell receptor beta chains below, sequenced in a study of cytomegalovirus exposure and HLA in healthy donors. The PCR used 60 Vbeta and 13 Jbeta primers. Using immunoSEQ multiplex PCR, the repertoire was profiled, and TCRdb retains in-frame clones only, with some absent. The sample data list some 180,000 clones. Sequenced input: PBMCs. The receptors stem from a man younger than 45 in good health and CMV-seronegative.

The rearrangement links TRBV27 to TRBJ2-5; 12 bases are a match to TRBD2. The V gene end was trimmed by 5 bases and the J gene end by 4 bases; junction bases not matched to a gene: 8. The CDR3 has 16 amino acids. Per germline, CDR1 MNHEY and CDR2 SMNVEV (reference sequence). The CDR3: CASSPRLAGDRETQYF. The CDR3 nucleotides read TGTGCCAGCAGTCCACGACTAGCGGGAGATCGAGAGACCCAGTACTTC.

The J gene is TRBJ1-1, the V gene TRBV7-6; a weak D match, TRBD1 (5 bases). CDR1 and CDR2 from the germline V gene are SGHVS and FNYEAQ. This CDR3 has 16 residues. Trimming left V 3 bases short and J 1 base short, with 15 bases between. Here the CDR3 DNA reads TGTGCCAGCAGCTTTATCCTAGGGGCGCGGAACACTGAAGCTTTCTTT. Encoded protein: CASSFILGARNTEAFF.

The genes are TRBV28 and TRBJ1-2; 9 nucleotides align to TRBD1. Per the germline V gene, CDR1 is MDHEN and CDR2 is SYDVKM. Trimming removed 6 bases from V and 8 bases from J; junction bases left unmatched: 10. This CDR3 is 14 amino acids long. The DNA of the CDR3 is TGTGCCAGCAGCCCCGGGGGCACAGGGGGCGGCTACACCTTC. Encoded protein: CASSPGGTGGGYTF.

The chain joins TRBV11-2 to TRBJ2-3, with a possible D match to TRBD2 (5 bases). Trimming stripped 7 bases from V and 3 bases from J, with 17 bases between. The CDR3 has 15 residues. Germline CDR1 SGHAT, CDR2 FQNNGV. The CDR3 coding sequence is TGTGCCAGCAACGAGATCGGAGGAACTACAGATACGCAGTATTTT. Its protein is CASNEIGGTTDTQYF.

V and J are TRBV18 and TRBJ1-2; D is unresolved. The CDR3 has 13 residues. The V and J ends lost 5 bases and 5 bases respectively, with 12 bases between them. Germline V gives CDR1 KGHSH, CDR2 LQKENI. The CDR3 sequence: CASSAERSYGYTF. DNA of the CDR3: TGTGCCAGCTCAGCGGAGAGGAGTTATGGCTACACCTTC. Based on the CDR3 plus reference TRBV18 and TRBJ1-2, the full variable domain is NAGVMQNPRHLVRRRGQEARLRCSPMKGHSHVYWYRQLPEEGLKFMVYLQKENIIDESGMPKERFSAEFPKEGPSILRIQQVVRGDSAAYFCASSAERSYGYTFGSGTRLTVV.

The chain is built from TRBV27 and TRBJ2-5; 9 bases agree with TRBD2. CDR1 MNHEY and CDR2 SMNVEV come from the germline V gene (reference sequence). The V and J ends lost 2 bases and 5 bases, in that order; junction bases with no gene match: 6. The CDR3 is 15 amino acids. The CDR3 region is CASSLLAGPGETQYF. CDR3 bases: TGTGCCAGCAGTTTACTAGCGGGACCCGGCGAGACCCAGTACTTC.

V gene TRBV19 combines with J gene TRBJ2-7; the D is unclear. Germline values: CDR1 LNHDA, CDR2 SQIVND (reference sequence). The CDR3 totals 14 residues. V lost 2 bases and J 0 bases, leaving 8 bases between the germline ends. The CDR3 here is CASSISGFSYEQYF. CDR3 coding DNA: TGTGCCAGTAGTATATCCGGGTTCTCCTACGAGCAGTACTTC.

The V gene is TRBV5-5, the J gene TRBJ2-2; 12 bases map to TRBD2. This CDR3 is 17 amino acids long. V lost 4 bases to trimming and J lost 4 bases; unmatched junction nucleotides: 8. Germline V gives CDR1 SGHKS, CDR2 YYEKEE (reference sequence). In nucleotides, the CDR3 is TGTGCCAGCAGCCAACTAGCGGGGGGCCGGGGCACCGGGGAGCTGTTTTTT. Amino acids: CASSQLAGGRGTGELFF.

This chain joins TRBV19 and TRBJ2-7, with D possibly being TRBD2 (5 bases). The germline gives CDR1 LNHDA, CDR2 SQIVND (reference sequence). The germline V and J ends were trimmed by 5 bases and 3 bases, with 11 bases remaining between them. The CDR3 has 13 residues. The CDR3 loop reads CASSERSNYEQYF. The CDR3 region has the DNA TGTGCCAGTAGTGAGCGGTCTAACTACGAGCAGTACTTC.

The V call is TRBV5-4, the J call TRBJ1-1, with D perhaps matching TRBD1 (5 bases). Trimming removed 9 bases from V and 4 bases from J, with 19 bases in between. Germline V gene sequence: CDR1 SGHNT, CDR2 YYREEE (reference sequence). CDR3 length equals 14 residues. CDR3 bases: TGTGCCATCAGAGAGGGACTTGGGACCACTGAAGCTTTCTTT. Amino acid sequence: CAIREGLGTTEAFF.

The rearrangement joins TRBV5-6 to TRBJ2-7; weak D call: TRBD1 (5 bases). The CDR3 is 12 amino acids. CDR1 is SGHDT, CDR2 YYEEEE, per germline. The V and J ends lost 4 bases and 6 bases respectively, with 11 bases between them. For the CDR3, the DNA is TGTGCCAGCAGCCTACAGGTTGGCGAGCAGTACTTC. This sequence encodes CASSLQVGEQYF.